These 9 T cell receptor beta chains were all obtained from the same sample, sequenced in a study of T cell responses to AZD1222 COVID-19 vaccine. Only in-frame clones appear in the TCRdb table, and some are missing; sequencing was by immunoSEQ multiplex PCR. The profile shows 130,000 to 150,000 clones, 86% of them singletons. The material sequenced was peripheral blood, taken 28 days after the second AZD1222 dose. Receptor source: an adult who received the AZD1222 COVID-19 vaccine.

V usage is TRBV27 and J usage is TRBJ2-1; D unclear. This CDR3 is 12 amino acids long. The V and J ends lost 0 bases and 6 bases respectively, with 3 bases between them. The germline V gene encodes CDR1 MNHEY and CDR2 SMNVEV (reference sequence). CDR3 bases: TGTGCCAGCAGTTTATCTGGCAATGAGCAGTTCTTC. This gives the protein CASSLSGNEQFF.

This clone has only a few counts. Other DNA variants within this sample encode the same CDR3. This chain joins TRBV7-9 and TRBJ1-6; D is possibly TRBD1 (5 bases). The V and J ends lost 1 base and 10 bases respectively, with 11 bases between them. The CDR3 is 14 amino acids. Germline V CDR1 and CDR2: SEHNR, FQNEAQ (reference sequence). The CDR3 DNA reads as TGTGCCAGCAGCTTAGGGGGGGGTTGGTCACCCCTCCACTTT. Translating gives CASSLGGGWSPLHF.

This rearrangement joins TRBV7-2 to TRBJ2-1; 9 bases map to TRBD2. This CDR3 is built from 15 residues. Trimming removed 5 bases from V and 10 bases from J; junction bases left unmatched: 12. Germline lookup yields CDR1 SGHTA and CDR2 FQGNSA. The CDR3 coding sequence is TGTGCCAGCAGCGAGGGACTAGCTCAAACGACGGAGCAGTTCTTC. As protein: CASSEGLAQTTEQFF.

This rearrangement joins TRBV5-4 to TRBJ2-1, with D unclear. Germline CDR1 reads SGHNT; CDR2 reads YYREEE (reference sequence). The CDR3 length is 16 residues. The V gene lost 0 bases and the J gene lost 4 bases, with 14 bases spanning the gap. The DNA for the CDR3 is TGTGCCAGCAGCTTGGACTCGTTTGGCCTGTACAATGAGCAGTTCTTC. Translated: CASSLDSFGLYNEQFF.

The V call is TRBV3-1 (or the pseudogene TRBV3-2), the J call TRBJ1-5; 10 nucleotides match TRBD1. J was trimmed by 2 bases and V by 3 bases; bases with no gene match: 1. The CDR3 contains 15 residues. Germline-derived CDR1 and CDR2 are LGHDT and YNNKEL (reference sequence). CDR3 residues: CASSQGTGGNQPQHF. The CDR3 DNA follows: TGTGCCAGCAGCCAGGGGACAGGGGGCAATCAGCCCCAGCATTTT.

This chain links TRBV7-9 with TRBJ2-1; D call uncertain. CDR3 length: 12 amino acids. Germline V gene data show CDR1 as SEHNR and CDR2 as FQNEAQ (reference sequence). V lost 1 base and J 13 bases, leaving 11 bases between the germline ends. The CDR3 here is CASSLDGQIQFF. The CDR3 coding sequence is TGTGCCAGCAGCTTAGATGGGCAGATCCAGTTCTTC.

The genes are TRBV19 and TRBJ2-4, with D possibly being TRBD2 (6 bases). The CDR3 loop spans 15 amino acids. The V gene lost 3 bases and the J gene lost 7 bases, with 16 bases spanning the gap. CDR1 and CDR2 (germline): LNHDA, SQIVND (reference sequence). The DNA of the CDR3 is TGTGCCAGTAGTATGGGTCAGCCTGGGGGGAACATTCAGTACTTC. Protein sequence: CASSMGQPGGNIQYF. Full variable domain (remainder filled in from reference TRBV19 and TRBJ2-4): DGGITQSPKYLFRKEGQNVTLSCEQNLNHDAMYWYRQDPGQGLRLIYYSQIVNDFQKGDIAEGYSVSREKKESFPLTVTSAQKNPTAFYLCASSMGQPGGNIQYFGAGTRLSVL.

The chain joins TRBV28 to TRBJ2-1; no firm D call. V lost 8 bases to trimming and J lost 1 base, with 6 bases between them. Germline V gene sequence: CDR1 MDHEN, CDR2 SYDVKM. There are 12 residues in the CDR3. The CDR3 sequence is CASSQSYNEQFF. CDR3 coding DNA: TGTGCCAGCTCCCAATCCTACAATGAGCAGTTCTTC.

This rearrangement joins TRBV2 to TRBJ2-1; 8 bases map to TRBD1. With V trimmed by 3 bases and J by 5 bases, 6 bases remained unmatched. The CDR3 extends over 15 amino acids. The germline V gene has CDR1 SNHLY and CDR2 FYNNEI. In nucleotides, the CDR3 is TGTGCCAGCAGTGACCCTTGGACAGGGAACAATGAGCAGTTCTTC. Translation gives CASSDPWTGNNEQFF.